A selection of T cell receptor beta chains follows, all from one sample in a study of graft-versus-host responses after intestinal transplantation. TCRdb's table, derived via immunoSEQ multiplex PCR, lists solely in-frame clones and lacks some. The table records around 87,000 clones, 85% to 95% of them present only once. These receptors are not linked to any known antigen. The source material was unstimulated CD8+ T cells sorted from spleen or lymph node cells, sampled before transplant. The origin of the receptors is a human donor who was the organ donor for an intestinal transplant. The CDR3 runs from the conserved cysteine through the conserved F or W. Fields, in order: D gene, V gene, J gene, clone size, CDR3 protein, CDR3 DNA. D genes are given only for firm matches. Size tells how often a clone was seen (once, few, many) or the class of an expanded clone, and some rows leave it out.

.	TRBV27	TRBJ1-1	.	CASSLEAVNTEAFF	TGTGCCAGCAGTCTAGAGGCGGTGAACACTGAAGCTTTCTTT
.	TRBV12-5	TRBJ2-7	.	CASGLVQGGTYEQYF	TGTGCTAGTGGTTTGGTACAGGGAGGGACCTACGAGCAGTACTTC
TRBD2	TRBV19	TRBJ2-5	once	CASRGREETQYF	TGTGCCAGCCGGGGGAGGGAAGAGACCCAGTACTTC
.	TRBV29-1	TRBJ2-1	.	CSVERRGSPDNEQFF	TGCAGCGTTGAAAGGCGAGGGTCGCCAGACAATGAGCAGTTCTTC
.	TRBV7-9	TRBJ2-5	.	CASSLEVYRQETQYF	TGTGCCAGCAGCTTAGAGGTCTACAGGCAAGAGACCCAGTACTTC
TRBD2	TRBV9	TRBJ2-7	once	CASSYREGEQYF	TGTGCCAGCAGCTATAGGGAGGGCGAGCAGTACTTC
TRBD1	TRBV27	TRBJ2-7	.	CASSSQGAGQYF	TGTGCCAGTTCCTCACAGGGGGCTGGGCAGTACTTC
.	TRBV19	TRBJ1-1	.	CASSKQGSGNTEAFF	TGTGCCAGTAGTAAACAGGGCTCGGGGAACACTGAAGCTTTCTTT
.	TRBV4-3	TRBJ1-1	.	CASSQGRRSENTEAFF	TGCGCCAGCAGCCAAGGGAGGCGGTCCGAGAACACTGAAGCTTTCTTT
.	TRBV12-5	TRBJ2-7	.	CASGQVYEQYF	TGTGCTAGTGGACAGGTATACGAGCAGTACTTC
.	TRBV9	TRBJ2-5	.	CASSASSMRQETQYF	TGTGCCAGCAGCGCCAGCTCGATGAGGCAAGAGACCCAGTACTTC
.	TRBV6-1	TRBJ1-2	.	CASRAGGIYGYTF	TGTGCCAGCAGAGCCGGGGGTATCTATGGCTACACCTTC
.	TRBV7-3	TRBJ2-2	.	CASSLDSNTGELFF	TGTGCCAGCAGCTTGGACAGTAACACCGGGGAGCTGTTTTTT
TRBD2	TRBV2	TRBJ2-1	.	CASRPNEIAGGHSEQFF	TGTGCCAGCAGACCAAACGAGATAGCGGGGGGGCATAGTGAGCAGTTCTTC
.	TRBV20-1	TRBJ2-4	.	CSAQGKNIQYF	TGCAGTGCGCAGGGGAAAAACATTCAGTACTTC
TRBD1	TRBV4-3	TRBJ1-3	.	CASSQVASGTGYTNTIYF	TGCGCCAGCAGCCAAGTCGCCTCCGGGACAGGGTATACAAACACCATATATTTT
.	TRBV29-1	TRBJ1-2	.	CSVDGDDYGYTF	TGCAGCGTTGACGGGGATGACTATGGCTACACCTTC
.	TRBV4-3	TRBJ2-6	.	CASSQDLGGANVLTF	TGCGCCAGCAGCCAAGATCTAGGTGGGGCCAACGTCCTGACTTTC
TRBD2	TRBV29-1	TRBJ2-1	.	CSVEAPGLAGAFYNEQFF	TGCAGCGTTGAGGCCCCTGGACTAGCGGGGGCTTTCTACAATGAGCAGTTCTTC
.	TRBV12-2	TRBJ2-7	.	CASRLDSSSYEQYF	TGTGCAAGTCGCTTGGACAGTAGCTCCTACGAGCAGTACTTC
.	TRBV4-3	TRBJ2-1	.	CASSPGYSYNEQFF	TGCGCCAGCAGTCCAGGGTACTCCTACAATGAGCAGTTCTTC
TRBD1	TRBV27	TRBJ1-1	.	CASSTYRGGTEAFF	TGTGCCAGCAGTACGTACAGGGGGGGCACTGAAGCTTTCTTT
.	TRBV4-2	TRBJ1-1	.	CASSTPGGNTEAFF	TGTGCCAGCAGCACCCCAGGAGGGAACACTGAAGCTTTCTTT
TRBD2	TRBV19	TRBJ2-1	.	CASSDLAGGSEQFF	TGTGCCAGTAGTGATCTAGCGGGGGGGAGTGAGCAGTTCTTC
.	TRBV10-3	TRBJ2-2	few	CAISDRGSNTGELFF	TGTGCCATCAGTGATCGGGGGTCGAACACCGGGGAGCTGTTTTTT
TRBD1	TRBV6-4	TRBJ1-2	.	CASSDSGQVNYGYTF	TGTGCCAGCAGTGACTCGGGACAGGTTAACTATGGCTACACCTTC
TRBD1	TRBV5-8	TRBJ2-7	.	CASSSRDRGYEQYF	TGTGCCAGCAGCTCCCGGGACAGGGGCTACGAGCAGTACTTC
TRBD2	TRBV30	TRBJ2-7	.	CAWSVTKRGGEQYF	TGTGCCTGGAGTGTAACGAAGCGGGGGGGTGAGCAGTACTTC
.	TRBV29-1	TRBJ1-1	.	CSVEDRETARLPEAFF	TGCAGCGTTGAAGATCGAGAAACCGCGCGGCTCCCTGAAGCTTTCTTT